This T cell receptor beta chain was obtained from a study of CXCR3-negative and CXCR3-positive naive CD8 T cells. Study-wide findings and caveats: Cryopreserved PBMCs had partly decreased CXCR3 expression; fresh PBMCs were used in most assays. More hydrophobic TRB CDR3s occurred in CXCR3-positive than in CXCR3-negative naive cells.

cDNA libraries for TRB were generated by 5' RACE incorporating UMI labels. TCRdb reworked the 5' RACE reads into one entry per CDR3 protein, no DNA. The specimen's table records over 150,000 distinct CDR3 sequences. Germline CDR1 and CDR2: MGHRA and YSYEKL. The CDR3 runs 15 residues. Details on this clonotype: Its cognate antigen is unknown.

The J gene is TRBJ1-1, the V gene TRBV4-1. This sequence was found in a human donor in good health. Some clones in this sample may be carry-over from other donors' samples. Source material: naive CXCR3+ CD8+ T cells from blood. Subset in this sample: CD45RO-CCR7+CD27+CD95- naive CD8+ T cells expressing CXCR3 (TNR3+). This CDR3 reads CASSQASWEGTEAFF.